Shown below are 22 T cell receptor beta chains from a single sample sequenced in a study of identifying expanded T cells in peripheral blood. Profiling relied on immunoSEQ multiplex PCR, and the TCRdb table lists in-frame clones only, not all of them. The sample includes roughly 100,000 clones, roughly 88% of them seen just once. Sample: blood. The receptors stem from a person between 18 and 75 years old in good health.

The CDR3 DNA follows: TGTGCCAGCAGCTCTGGGACAGGGGTGACGTCTGGGGCCAACGTCCTGACTTTC. It encodes CASSSGTGVTSGANVLTF. This rearrangement joins TRBV7-2 to TRBJ2-6, with 10 bases fitting TRBD1. The junction had 7 bases not matched to a gene; V was cut back by 4 bases and J by 1 base. Germline CDR1 and CDR2: SGHTA and FQGNSA. This CDR3 is built from 18 residues. Looking up the rest from reference TRBV7-2 and TRBJ2-6 gives the full variable domain: GAGVSQSPSNKVTEKGKDVELRCDPISGHTALYWYRQSLGQGLEFLIYFQGNSAPDKSGLPSDRFSAERTGGSVSTLTIQRTQQEDSAVYLCASSSGTGVTSGANVLTFGAGSRLTVL.

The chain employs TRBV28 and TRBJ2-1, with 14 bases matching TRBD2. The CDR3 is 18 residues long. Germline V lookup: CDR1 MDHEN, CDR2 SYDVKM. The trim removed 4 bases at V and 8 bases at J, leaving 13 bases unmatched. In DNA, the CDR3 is TGTGCCAGCAGTTCCAAGGGGACTAGCGGGAGTTATACCGATGAGCAGTTCTTC. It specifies CASSSKGTSGSYTDEQFF.

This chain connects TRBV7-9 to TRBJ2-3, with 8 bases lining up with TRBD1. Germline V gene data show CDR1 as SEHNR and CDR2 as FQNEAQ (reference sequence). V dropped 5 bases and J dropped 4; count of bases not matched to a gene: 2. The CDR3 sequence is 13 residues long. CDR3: CASSMGQADTQYF. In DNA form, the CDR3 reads TGTGCCAGCAGCATGGGACAGGCAGATACGCAGTATTTT.

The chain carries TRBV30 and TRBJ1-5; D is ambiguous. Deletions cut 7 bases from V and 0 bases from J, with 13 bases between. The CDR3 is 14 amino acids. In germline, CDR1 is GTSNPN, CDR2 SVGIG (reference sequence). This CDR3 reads CALGRENSNQPQHF. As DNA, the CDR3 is TGTGCCTTGGGCCGGGAGAATAGCAATCAGCCCCAGCATTTT. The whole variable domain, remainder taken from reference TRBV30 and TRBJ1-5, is SQTIHQWPATLVQPVGSPLSLECTVEGTSNPNLYWYRQAAGRGLQLLFYSVGIGQISSEVPQNLSASRPQDRQFILSSKKLLLSDSGFYLCALGRENSNQPQHFGDGTRLSIL.

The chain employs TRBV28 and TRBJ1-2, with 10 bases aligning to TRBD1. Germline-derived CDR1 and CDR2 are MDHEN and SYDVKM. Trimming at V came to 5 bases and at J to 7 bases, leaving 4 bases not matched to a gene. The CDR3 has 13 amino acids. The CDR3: CASSRQGAGGYTF. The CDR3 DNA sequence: TGTGCCAGCAGTCGACAGGGGGCGGGTGGCTACACCTTC.

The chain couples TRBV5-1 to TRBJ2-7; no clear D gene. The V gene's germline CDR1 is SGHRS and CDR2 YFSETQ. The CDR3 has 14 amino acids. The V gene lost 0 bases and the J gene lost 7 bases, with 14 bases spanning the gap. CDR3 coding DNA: TGCGCCAGCAGCTTGGTTGGCATTATAGGGGAGCAGTACTTC. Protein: CASSLVGIIGEQYF.

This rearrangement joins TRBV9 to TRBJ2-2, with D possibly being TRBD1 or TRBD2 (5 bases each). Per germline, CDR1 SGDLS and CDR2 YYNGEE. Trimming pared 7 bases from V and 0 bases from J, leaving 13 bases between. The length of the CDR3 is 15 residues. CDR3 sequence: CASCIGTANTGELFF. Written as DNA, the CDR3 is TGTGCCAGCTGCATTGGGACGGCGAACACCGGGGAGCTGTTTTTT.

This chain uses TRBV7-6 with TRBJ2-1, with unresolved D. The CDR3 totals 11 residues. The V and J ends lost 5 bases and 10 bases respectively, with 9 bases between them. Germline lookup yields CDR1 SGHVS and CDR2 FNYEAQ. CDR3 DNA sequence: TGTGCCAGCAGCCCCCTGTCCGAGCAGTTCTTC. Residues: CASSPLSEQFF.

CDR3 loop: CASSKNGGGTDTQYF. In DNA form, the CDR3 reads TGTGCCAGTAGTAAGAACGGGGGAGGGACAGATACGCAGTATTTT. This rearrangement joins TRBV19 to TRBJ2-3; the match to TRBD2 covers 7 bases. The CDR3 sequence is 15 residues long. Germline loops: CDR1 LNHDA, CDR2 SQIVND (reference sequence). The trim removed 4 bases at V and 3 bases at J, leaving 7 bases unmatched. Looking up the rest from reference TRBV19 and TRBJ2-3 gives the full variable domain: DGGITQSPKYLFRKEGQNVTLSCEQNLNHDAMYWYRQDPGQGLRLIYYSQIVNDFQKGDIAEGYSVSREKKESFPLTVTSAQKNPTAFYLCASSKNGGGTDTQYFGPGTRLTVL.

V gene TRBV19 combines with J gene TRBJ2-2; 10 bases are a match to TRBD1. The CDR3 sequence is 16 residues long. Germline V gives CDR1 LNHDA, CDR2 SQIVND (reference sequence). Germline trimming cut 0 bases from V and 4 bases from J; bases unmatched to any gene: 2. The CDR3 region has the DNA TGTGCCAGTAGTATAGAGGGACAGGGGTTCACCGGGGAGCTGTTTTTT. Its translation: CASSIEGQGFTGELFF.

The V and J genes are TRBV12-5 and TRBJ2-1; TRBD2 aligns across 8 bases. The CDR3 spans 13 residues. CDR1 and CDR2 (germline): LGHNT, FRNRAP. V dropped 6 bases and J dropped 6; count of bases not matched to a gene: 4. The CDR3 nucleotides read TGTGCTAGTGGCCCGGCGGGGGGCAATGAGCAGTTCTTC. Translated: CASGPAGGNEQFF.

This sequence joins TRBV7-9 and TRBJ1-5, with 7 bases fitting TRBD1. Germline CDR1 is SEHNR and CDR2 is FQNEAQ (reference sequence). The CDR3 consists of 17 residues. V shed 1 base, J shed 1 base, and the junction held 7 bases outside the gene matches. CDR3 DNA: TGTGCCAGCAGCTTAGGGACAGGATTGGAGAGCAATCAGCCCCAGCATTTT. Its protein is CASSLGTGLESNQPQHF. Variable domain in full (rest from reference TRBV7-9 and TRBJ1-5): DTGVSQNPRHKITKRGQNVTFRCDPISEHNRLYWYRQTLGQGPEFLTYFQNEAQLEKSRLLSDRFSAERPKGSFSTLEIQRTEQGDSAMYLCASSLGTGLESNQPQHFGDGTRLSIL.

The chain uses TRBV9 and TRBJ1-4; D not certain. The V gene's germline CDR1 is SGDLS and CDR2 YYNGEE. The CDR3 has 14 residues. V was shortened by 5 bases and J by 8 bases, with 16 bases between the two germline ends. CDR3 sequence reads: CASSAGNLLEKLFF. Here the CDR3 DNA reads TGTGCCAGCAGTGCCGGGAACCTGTTGGAAAAACTGTTTTTT.

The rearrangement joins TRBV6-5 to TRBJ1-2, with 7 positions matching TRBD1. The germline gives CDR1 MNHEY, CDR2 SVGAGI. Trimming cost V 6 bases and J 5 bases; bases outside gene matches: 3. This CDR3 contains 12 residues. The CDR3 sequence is CASSRTGYGYTF. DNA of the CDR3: TGTGCCAGCAGCCGGACAGGTTATGGCTACACCTTC.

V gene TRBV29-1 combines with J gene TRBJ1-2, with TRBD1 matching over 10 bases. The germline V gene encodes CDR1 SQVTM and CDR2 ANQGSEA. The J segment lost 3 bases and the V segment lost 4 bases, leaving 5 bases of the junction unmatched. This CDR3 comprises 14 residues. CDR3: CSVVRQGAYYGYTF. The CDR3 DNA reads TGCAGCGTTGTCCGACAGGGGGCTTACTATGGCTACACCTTC. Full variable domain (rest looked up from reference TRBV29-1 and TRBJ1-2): SAVISQKPSRDICQRGTSLTIQCQVDSQVTMMFWYRQQPGQSLTLIATANQGSEATYESGFVIDKFPISRPNLTFSTLTVSNMSPEDSSIYLCSVVRQGAYYGYTFGSGTRLTVV.

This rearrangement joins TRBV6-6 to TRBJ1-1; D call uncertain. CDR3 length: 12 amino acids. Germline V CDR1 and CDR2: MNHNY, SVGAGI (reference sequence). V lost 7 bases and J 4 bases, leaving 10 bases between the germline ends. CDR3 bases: TGTGCCAGCACTTCACGACCCACTGAAGCTTTCTTT. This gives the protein CASTSRPTEAFF.

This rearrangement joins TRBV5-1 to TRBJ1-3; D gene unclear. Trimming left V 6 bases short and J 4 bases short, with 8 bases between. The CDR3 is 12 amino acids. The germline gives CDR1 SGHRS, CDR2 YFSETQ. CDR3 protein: CASTGFGNTIYF. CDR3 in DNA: TGCGCCAGCACCGGATTCGGAAACACCATATATTTT.

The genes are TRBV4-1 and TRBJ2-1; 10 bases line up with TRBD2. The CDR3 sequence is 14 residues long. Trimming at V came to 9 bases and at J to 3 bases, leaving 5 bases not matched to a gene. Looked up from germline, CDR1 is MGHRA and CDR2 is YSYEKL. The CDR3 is CASTLAGVYNEQFF. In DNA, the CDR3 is TGCGCCAGTACCCTAGCGGGAGTCTACAATGAGCAGTTCTTC.

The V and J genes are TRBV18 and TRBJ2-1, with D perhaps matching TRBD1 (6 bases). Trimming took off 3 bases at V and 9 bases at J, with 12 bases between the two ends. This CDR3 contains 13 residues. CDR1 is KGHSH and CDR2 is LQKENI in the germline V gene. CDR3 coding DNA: TGTGCCAGCTCACCCGGGACCAGGGGTGAGCAGTTCTTC. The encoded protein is CASSPGTRGEQFF.

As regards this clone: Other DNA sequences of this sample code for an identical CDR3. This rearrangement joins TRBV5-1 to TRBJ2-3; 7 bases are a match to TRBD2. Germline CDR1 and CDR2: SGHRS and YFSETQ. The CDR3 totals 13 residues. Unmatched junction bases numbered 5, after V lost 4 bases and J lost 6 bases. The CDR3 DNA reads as TGCGCCAGCAGCCCGGGGGGAACGGATACGCAGTATTTT. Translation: CASSPGGTDTQYF.

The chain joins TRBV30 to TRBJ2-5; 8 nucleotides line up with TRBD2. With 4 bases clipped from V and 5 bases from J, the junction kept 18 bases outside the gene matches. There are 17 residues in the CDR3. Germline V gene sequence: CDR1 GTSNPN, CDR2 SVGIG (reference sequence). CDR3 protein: CAWNRRGTGGPGETQYF. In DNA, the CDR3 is TGTGCCTGGAATCGGCGGGGAACGGGGGGGCCTGGTGAGACCCAGTACTTC.

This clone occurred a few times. DNA of the CDR3: TGTGCCAGCAGCCAAGATTCCCTAGCGGGGGGGGCTAGCGGGGAGCTGTTTTTT. Translating gives CASSQDSLAGGASGELFF. This chain connects TRBV4-2 to TRBJ2-2; 12 bases agree with TRBD2. The CDR3 totals 18 residues. CDR1 is LGHNA, CDR2 YNFKEQ, per germline. V lost 0 bases and J lost 7; bases outside the gene matches: 9.